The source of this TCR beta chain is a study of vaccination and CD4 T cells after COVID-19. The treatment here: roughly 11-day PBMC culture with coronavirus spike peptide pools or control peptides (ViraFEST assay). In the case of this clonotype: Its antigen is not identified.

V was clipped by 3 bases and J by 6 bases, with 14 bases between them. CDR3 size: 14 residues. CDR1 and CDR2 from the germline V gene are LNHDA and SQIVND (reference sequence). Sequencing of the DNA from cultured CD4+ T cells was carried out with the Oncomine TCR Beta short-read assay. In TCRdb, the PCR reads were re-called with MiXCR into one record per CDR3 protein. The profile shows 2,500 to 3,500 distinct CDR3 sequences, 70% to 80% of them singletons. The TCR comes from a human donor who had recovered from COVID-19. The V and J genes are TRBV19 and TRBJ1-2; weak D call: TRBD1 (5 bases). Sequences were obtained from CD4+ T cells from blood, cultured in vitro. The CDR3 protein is CASSIKGISHGYTF. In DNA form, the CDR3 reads TGTGCCAGTAGTATTAAGGGGATTTCGCATGGCTACACCTTC.